This passage covers 21 T cell receptor beta chains from one sample sequenced in a study of T cell clonality in common variable immunodeficiency. Only in-frame clones appear in the TCRdb table, and some are missing; sequencing was by immunoSEQ multiplex PCR. The sample yields 35,000 to 50,000 clones, without any singletons. The sequencing sample was made of peripheral blood mononuclear cells. These receptor sequences come from a person aged 18 to 70 in good health.

This clone was observed at least ten times. The covered CDR3 bases are TGTGCCAGCTCACCACTGGGTCGGACAGGGTATAGAGATACG. Its translation is CASSPLGRTGYRDT. The entire CDR3 sequence reads CASSPLGRTGYRDTQYF. The genes are TRBV18 and TRBJ2-3, with 8 bases that match TRBD1. The read gets to within 3 residues of the CDR3 end, and the germline J gene fills in the rest. CDR3 length: 17 residues. Germline V CDR1 and CDR2: KGHSH, LQKENI. V gave up 1 base and J gave up 5 bases; unmatched junction bases: 11.

There are many counts of this clone. The CDR3 goes on 3 residues after the read ends, and that part is filled in from the germline J gene. This chain links TRBV10-3 with TRBJ1-4; D is undetermined. The germline gives CDR1 ENHRY, CDR2 SYGVKD. This CDR3 has 12 amino acids. V dropped 6 bases and J dropped 6 bases, with 8 bases sitting between them. The chain's CDR3 is CAIRGLDEKLFF. The CDR3 bases that were read are TGTGCCATCAGAGGACTGGATGAAAAA.

This clone was recorded many times. The read gets to within 3 residues of the CDR3 end, and the germline J gene fills in the rest. The rearrangement uses TRBV5-1 and TRBJ2-5; 8 nucleotides align to TRBD2. CDR3 length equals 16 residues. After removal of 3 bases from V and 7 bases from J, the junction contained 14 bases not matched to a gene. Germline V gene data show CDR1 as SGHRS and CDR2 as YFSETQ. The CDR3 protein is CASSYLLAALGRTQYF. CDR3 DNA (partial): TGCGCCAGCAGCTACCTACTAGCGGCGCTGGGGCGGACC.

This clone was observed many times. The DNA ends 3 residues before the CDR3 does, and the rest of the CDR3 is filled in from the germline J gene. The genes are TRBV5-6 and TRBJ1-5; D might be TRBD1 (5 bases). CDR1 and CDR2 (germline): SGHDT, YYEEEE. V lost 4 bases to trimming and J lost 5 bases, with 10 bases between them. The CDR3 extends over 13 amino acids. The part of the CDR3 DNA that was read is TGTGCCAGCAGCCCTCAGGGTTATCAGCCC. Its translation is CASSPQGYQP. The complete CDR3 protein is CASSPQGYQPQHF.

This clone came up many times. The DNA ends 3 residues before the CDR3 does, and the rest of the CDR3 is filled in from the germline J gene. This chain links TRBV2 with TRBJ2-5; a weak D match, TRBD1 (5 bases). The CDR3 is made up of 14 amino acids. The germline V and J ends were trimmed by 7 bases and 3 bases, with 15 bases remaining between them. Germline lookup yields CDR1 SNHLY and CDR2 FYNNEI. The CDR3 sequence is CASTLGRAEETQYF. The CDR3 DNA, read in part, is TGTGCCAGCACCCTGGGCAGGGCCGAAGAGACC.

This clone is medium-sized. Read coverage stops 3 residues before the CDR3 terminus; the germline J gene supplies the remainder. The chain is built from TRBV6-4 and TRBJ2-3, with 8 positions matching TRBD2. Unmatched junction bases numbered 0, after V lost 0 bases and J lost 1 base. The length of the CDR3 is 15 residues. Germline V CDR1 and CDR2: MRHNA, SNTAGT. CDR3 sequence reads: CASSDSSGGTDTQYF. CDR3 DNA (partial): TGTGCCAGCAGTGACTCTAGCGGGGGCACAGATACG.

This clone was seen ten or more times. The CDR3 extends 3 residues past the end of the read, so its final part is completed from the germline J gene. The rearrangement joins TRBV20-1 to TRBJ1-5; no reliable D call. This CDR3 region has 13 residues. CDR1 is DFQATT and CDR2 is SNEGSKA in the germline V gene (reference sequence). Trimming took off 2 bases at V and 1 base at J, with 6 bases between the two ends. The CDR3 loop reads CSARSRSNQPQHF. Incomplete CDR3 DNA: TGCAGTGCTAGATCCAGAAGCAATCAGCCC.

There are many counts of this clone. The sequenced fragment ends 3 residues before the CDR3 boundary, so the rest is inferred from the germline J gene. The chain is built from TRBV2 and TRBJ2-3; 7 nucleotides match TRBD2. Germline V gene sequence: CDR1 SNHLY, CDR2 FYNNEI. J lost 1 base, V lost 6 bases, and 4 bases had no gene match. The CDR3 runs to 14 residues. CDR3 loop: CASRRTRGTDTQYF. Partial CDR3 DNA: TGTGCCAGCAGGCGGACTAGAGGCACAGATACG.

This clone was detected many times. Read sequence stops 3 residues before the CDR3 end, and the germline J gene provides the missing end. V and J are TRBV18 and TRBJ1-2; 7 bases are a match to TRBD1. Trimming cost V 3 bases and J 1 base; bases outside gene matches: 2. Germline V gene data show CDR1 as KGHSH and CDR2 as LQKENI. The CDR3 has 14 residues. The sequenced part of the CDR3 DNA is TGTGCCAGCTCACCGGGACAGATTAACTATGGC. As protein: CASSPGQINYG. The complete CDR3 sequence is CASSPGQINYGYTF.

This clone occurred many times. The CDR3 end lies 3 residues beyond the end of the read and is filled in from the germline J gene. The gene calls are TRBV7-9 and TRBJ2-1, with 11 bases matching TRBD1. CDR1 SEHNR and CDR2 FQNEAQ come from the germline V gene (reference sequence). Trimming cost V 5 bases and J 9 bases; bases outside gene matches: 6. The CDR3 covers 14 residues. The CDR3 reads CASSHPGTGGEQFF. CDR3 bases read: TGTGCCAGCAGCCACCCCGGGACAGGGGGTGAG.

This clone has a count of ten or more. The sequence runs out 3 residues before the end of the CDR3; the remainder is reconstructed from the germline J gene. The chain links TRBV19 to TRBJ1-2; TRBD1 is a possible D gene (6 bases). Trimming removed 4 bases from V and 3 bases from J, with 15 bases in between. Germline-derived CDR1 and CDR2 are LNHDA and SQIVND (reference sequence). CDR3 length: 15 residues. The sequenced part of the CDR3 DNA is TGTGCCAGTAGTAACACCGACAGGAGATACTATGGC. It specifies CASSNTDRRYYG. The CDR3, in full, reads CASSNTDRRYYGYTF.

This clone was counted many times. Read coverage stops 3 residues before the CDR3 terminus; the germline J gene supplies the remainder. V gene TRBV6-2 or TRBV6-3 combines with J gene TRBJ1-5; tentative D call: TRBD1 (5 bases). This CDR3 has 15 residues. Germline lookup yields CDR1 MNHEY and CDR2 SVGEGT. V lost 0 bases, J lost 5 bases, and 11 bases lay in between. CDR3 sequence reads: CASSYSTDLDQPQHF. The sequenced part of the CDR3 DNA is TGTGCCAGCAGTTACTCGACAGATTTGGATCAGCCC.

There are many counts of this clone. The CDR3 end lies 3 residues beyond the end of the read and is filled in from the germline J gene. The chain links TRBV2 to TRBJ1-2; no clear D gene. The CDR3 length is 13 residues. V shed 0 bases and J shed 4 bases, with 6 bases lying between them. Looked up from germline, CDR1 is SNHLY and CDR2 is FYNNEI. The DNA read from the CDR3 is TGTGCCAGCAGTGAAGCGCTCAGCTATGGC. Residues: CASSEALSYG. The full CDR3 protein reads CASSEALSYGYTF.

This clone showed up many times. The DNA ends 3 residues before the CDR3 does, and the rest of the CDR3 is filled in from the germline J gene. The V call is TRBV7-2, the J call TRBJ2-2; 7 bases align to TRBD1. V gave up 3 bases and J gave up 4 bases; unmatched junction bases: 5. Germline V lookup: CDR1 SGHTA, CDR2 FQGNSA. The CDR3 has 15 amino acids. CDR3 DNA, as far as it was read: TGTGCCAGCAGCTTTCACCGGACAGGCACCGGGGAG. Its translation: CASSFHRTGTGE. The CDR3 in full is CASSFHRTGTGELFF. Full variable domain (remainder filled in from reference TRBV7-2 and TRBJ2-2): GAGVSQSPSNKVTEKGKDVELRCDPISGHTALYWYRQSLGQGLEFLIYFQGNSAPDKSGLPSDRFSAERTGGSVSTLTIQRTQQEDSAVYLCASSFHRTGTGELFFGEGSRLTVL.

The sample holds many counts of this clone. The read comes to an end 3 residues before the CDR3 does, leaving the germline J gene to fill in the end. The rearrangement links TRBV9 to TRBJ2-3, with 7 bases fitting TRBD1. The CDR3 covers 15 residues. Per germline, CDR1 SGDLS and CDR2 YYNGEE. Trimming at V came to 3 bases and at J to 2 bases, leaving 6 bases not matched to a gene. The CDR3 protein is CASSGQGQYTDTQYF. CDR3 bases read: TGTGCCAGCAGCGGTCAGGGACAGTACACAGATACG.

This clone was found many times. The CDR3 extends 3 residues past the end of the read, so its final part is completed from the germline J gene. J is TRBJ2-1 and V is TRBV19; 11 bases map to TRBD1. Germline lookup yields CDR1 LNHDA and CDR2 SQIVND (reference sequence). CDR3 length: 15 amino acids. V gave up 4 bases and J gave up 4 bases; unmatched junction bases: 3. The part of the CDR3 DNA that was read is TGTGCCAGTAGTAGGACAGGGGGCAGGTACAATGAG. The encoded protein is CASSRTGGRYNE. The full CDR3 protein reads CASSRTGGRYNEQFF.

In this sample, this clone turned up many times. The read comes to an end 3 residues before the CDR3 does, leaving the germline J gene to fill in the end. J is TRBJ1-2 and V is TRBV6-2 or TRBV6-3, with 9 bases lining up with TRBD1. Trimming at V came to 6 bases and at J to 6 bases, leaving 11 bases not matched to a gene. Germline lookup yields CDR1 MNHEY and CDR2 SVGEGT. CDR3 size: 15 residues. Incomplete CDR3 DNA: TGTGCCAGCAGGCCTGCGGGGACAGGGATCGATGGC. The encoded protein is CASRPAGTGIDG. The whole CDR3 sequence reads CASRPAGTGIDGYTF.

This clone was seen many times. The DNA ends 3 residues before the CDR3 does, and the rest of the CDR3 is filled in from the germline J gene. The chain uses TRBV12-3 or TRBV12-4 and TRBJ2-2; 10 bases are a match to TRBD2. The CDR3 consists of 15 residues. J lost 4 bases, V lost 1 base, and 0 bases had no gene match. CDR3 amino acids: CASSLGLAGTGELFF. The sequenced part of the CDR3 DNA is TGTGCCAGCAGTTTAGGACTAGCGGGCACCGGGGAG.

This clone was seen many times. Read sequence stops 3 residues before the CDR3 end, and the germline J gene provides the missing end. V and J are TRBV20-1 and TRBJ2-7; TRBD2 agrees at 9 bases. This CDR3 region has 14 residues. Germline V CDR1 and CDR2: DFQATT, SNEGSKA (reference sequence). J lost 2 bases, V lost 1 base, and 3 bases had no gene match. The sequenced part of the CDR3 DNA is TGCAGTGCTAGAGTGACTAGCGGAACCTACGAG. This codes for CSARVTSGTYE. The entire CDR3 protein reads CSARVTSGTYEQYF.

Many counts were recorded for this clone. The read terminates 3 residues before the CDR3 end, so the remaining end is supplied by the germline J gene. J is TRBJ2-3 and V is TRBV9, with TRBD2 matching 7 bases. The trim removed 3 bases at V and 5 bases at J, leaving 9 bases unmatched. The CDR3 is 15 amino acids. CDR1 is SGDLS and CDR2 is YYNGEE in the germline V gene. The DNA read from the CDR3 is TGTGCCAGCAGCGCCGGACTAGTAGGTGGAGATACG. Residues: CASSAGLVGGDT. The whole CDR3 protein is CASSAGLVGGDTQYF.

This clone was detected many times. Coverage ceases 3 residues before the CDR3 finishes, and the germline J gene fills in the end. V and J are TRBV15 and TRBJ2-1, with 11 bases aligning to TRBD2. V shed 2 bases, J shed 6 bases, and the junction held 6 bases outside the gene matches. Germline CDR1 is LNHNV and CDR2 is YYDKDF (reference sequence). This CDR3 has 16 amino acids. The sequenced CDR3 bases are TGTGCCACCAGCAGACCTATAGCGGGGGGGCCCAATGAG. It encodes CATSRPIAGGPNE. The full CDR3 is CATSRPIAGGPNEQFF.